The subject of this entry is one TCR beta chain. With 60 Vbeta and 13 Jbeta primers, the PCR was carried out. Libraries were prepared by immunoSEQ multiplex PCR; TCRdb keeps only in-frame clonotypes and omits some of them. The sample has roughly 43,000 clones, roughly 77% seen once. The source of the sample is a study of cytomegalovirus exposure and HLA in healthy donors. This receptor was identified in a young man in good health and CMV-seronegative. Sequenced material: PBMCs.

CDR3 amino acids: CSVILGSGFTEAFF. The CDR3 DNA reads TGCAGCGTGATCCTGGGCTCAGGGTTCACTGAAGCTTTCTTT. The rearrangement links TRBV29-1 to TRBJ1-1; perhaps TRBD1 as D (5 bases). V was clipped by 6 bases and J by 4 bases, with 18 bases between them. Germline CDR1 SQVTM, CDR2 ANQGSEA. This CDR3 has 14 residues.